The 15 T cell receptor beta chains below were found in one sample sequenced in a study of cytotoxic CD8 clonotypes in ibrutinib-treated CLL. Clones were read by immunoSEQ multiplex PCR, and TCRdb kept only the in-frame ones, dropping some. The data show over 100,000 clones, 70% to 90% seen once. The sequencing used PBMCs, collected after 24 months of ibrutinib treatment. The receptors here all came from a human donor with chronic lymphocytic leukemia.

The table lists this clone with a count of one. This chain connects TRBV7-2 to TRBJ2-1; the D gene is possibly TRBD1 (5 bases). CDR1 is SGHTA and CDR2 is FQGNSA in the germline V gene. Trimming pared 5 bases from V and 0 bases from J, leaving 11 bases between. CDR3 size: 15 residues. The CDR3 loop reads CASSLRQGSYNEQFF. The CDR3 DNA is TGTGCCAGCAGCCTACGCCAGGGCTCCTACAATGAGCAGTTCTTC.

The chain combines TRBV12-2 with TRBJ1-1; whether TRBD1, the table's D call, matches the DNA was not checked. TRBV12-2 counts as a pseudogene. CDR3 length: 17 residues. CDR3 region: CASRRQGELVSNTEAFF. CDR3 nucleotides: TGTGCAAGTCGCCGACAAGGGGAATTGGTCTCGAACACTGAAGCTTTCTTT.

The V gene is TRBV29-1, the J gene TRBJ2-5, with TRBD1 matching over 9 bases. The CDR3 sequence is 13 residues long. With 7 bases clipped from V and 2 bases from J, the junction kept 5 bases outside the gene matches. Germline CDR1 reads SQVTM; CDR2 reads ANQGSEA. The CDR3 reads CSAAGTGQETQYF. The CDR3 DNA is TGCAGCGCCGCCGGGACAGGGCAAGAGACCCAGTACTTC.

This clone occurred once. The rearrangement joins TRBV9 to TRBJ1-2; D is unresolved. This CDR3 region has 14 residues. CDR1 SGDLS and CDR2 YYNGEE come from the germline V gene. Trimming took off 0 bases at V and 5 bases at J, with 11 bases between the two ends. CDR3 DNA: TGTGCCAGCAGCGTAGATTTCGGGAATTATGGCTACACCTTC. Encoded protein: CASSVDFGNYGYTF.

This chain connects TRBV7-2 to TRBJ1-2; D gene uncertain. Trimming pared 2 bases from V and 0 bases from J, leaving 7 bases between. Per the germline V gene, CDR1 is SGHTA and CDR2 is FQGNSA. CDR3 length: 14 amino acids. The CDR3 DNA follows: TGTGCCAGCAGCTTAAACGGCGCTAACTATGGCTACACCTTC. The encoded protein is CASSLNGANYGYTF.

This sequence joins TRBV29-1 and TRBJ2-7; D might be TRBD1 (6 bases). The CDR3 contains 13 residues. V shed 1 base and J shed 5 bases, with 12 bases lying between them. Germline V gene lookup returns CDR1 SQVTM and CDR2 ANQGSEA. The CDR3: CSVEVASGDEQYF. CDR3 bases: TGCAGCGTTGAAGTCGCATCAGGGGACGAGCAGTACTTC.

This chain uses TRBV28 with TRBJ2-5; either TRBD1 or TRBD2 may supply D (5 bases each). V was cut by 6 bases and J by 1 base, with 15 bases left in between. This CDR3 is 15 amino acids long. Germline CDR1 reads MDHEN; CDR2 reads SYDVKM. The CDR3 loop is CASSRRGLGQETQYF. The CDR3 DNA follows: TGTGCCAGCAGCCGCCGGGGCCTGGGCCAAGAGACCCAGTACTTC.

The chain links TRBV19 to TRBJ1-5, with no clear D. CDR3 length: 14 residues. Looked up from germline, CDR1 is LNHDA and CDR2 is SQIVND (reference sequence). Trimming left V 0 bases short and J 3 bases short, with 6 bases between. The CDR3 DNA follows: TGTGCCAGTAGTATAGAACCGTTCAATCAGCCCCAGCATTTT. It is translated as CASSIEPFNQPQHF.

V and J are TRBV5-4 and TRBJ1-2; 9 bases agree with TRBD1. The CDR3 extends over 14 amino acids. Unmatched junction bases numbered 8, after V lost 4 bases and J lost 7 bases. Germline V lookup: CDR1 SGHNT, CDR2 YYREEE (reference sequence). DNA of the CDR3: TGTGCCAGCAGCCCCCAGGACAGGGGATTTGGCTACACCTTC. Its protein product is CASSPQDRGFGYTF.

The CDR3 DNA reads as TGCGCCAGCAGACGGACAGGTCTAAACACCGGGGAGCTGTTTTTT. As protein: CASRRTGLNTGELFF. The gene calls are TRBV4-1 and TRBJ2-2; 7 bases are shared with TRBD1. Germline values: CDR1 MGHRA, CDR2 YSYEKL. After removal of 6 bases from V and 2 bases from J, the junction contained 6 bases not matched to a gene. The CDR3 spans 15 residues.

In its sample, this clone was seen once. V is TRBV11-2 and J is TRBJ1-2, with D possibly TRBD1 on 5 matching bases. The V and J ends lost 1 base and 7 bases respectively, with 10 bases between them. This CDR3 is built from 13 residues. Germline V gene sequence: CDR1 SGHAT, CDR2 FQNNGV. The DNA for the CDR3 is TGTGCCAGCAGCTTAGTGGCTGGGGGTGGCTACACCTTC. Its translation: CASSLVAGGGYTF.

This chain joins TRBV18 and TRBJ2-2; tentative D call: TRBD1 (5 bases). The CDR3 is 17 residues long. CDR1 KGHSH and CDR2 LQKENI come from the germline V gene. V was pared by 0 bases and J by 4 bases, with 15 bases between. The CDR3 DNA reads TGTGCCAGCTCACCACCATTGACAGCCCGTGGCACCGGGGAGCTGTTTTTT. Translated: CASSPPLTARGTGELFF. Full variable domain (missing parts from reference TRBV18 and TRBJ2-2): NAGVMQNPRHLVRRRGQEARLRCSPMKGHSHVYWYRQLPEEGLKFMVYLQKENIIDESGMPKERFSAEFPKEGPSILRIQQVVRGDSAAYFCASSPPLTARGTGELFFGEGSRLTVL.

This chain connects TRBV6-1 to TRBJ1-4, with D possibly TRBD1 on 5 matching bases. Germline CDR1 MNHNS, CDR2 SASEGT. Trimming shortened V by 5 bases and J by 10 bases, and 20 bases separated the two germline ends. This CDR3 has 15 residues. The CDR3 nucleotides are TGTGCCAGCAGTCGGGAGGGCCCGGGGCTGAGAAAACTGTTTTTT. Protein: CASSREGPGLRKLFF.

In this sample, this clone turned up once. This chain connects TRBV14 to TRBJ1-2; D unclear. Trimming pared 0 bases from V and 6 bases from J, leaving 2 bases between. There are 11 residues in the CDR3. Germline assignment: CDR1 SGHDN and CDR2 FVKESK. In DNA, the CDR3 is TGTGCCAGCAGCCAAGAAGATGGCTACACCTTC. It is translated as CASSQEDGYTF.

In this sample, this clone turned up a few times. V and J are TRBV10-2 and TRBJ2-7; D not certain. V dropped 2 bases and J dropped 7 bases, with 6 bases sitting between them. Per germline, CDR1 WSHSY and CDR2 SAAADI. This CDR3 has 11 amino acids. CDR3 sequence reads: CASSEGREQYF. As DNA, the CDR3 is TGCGCCAGCAGTGAGGGGCGTGAGCAGTACTTC.